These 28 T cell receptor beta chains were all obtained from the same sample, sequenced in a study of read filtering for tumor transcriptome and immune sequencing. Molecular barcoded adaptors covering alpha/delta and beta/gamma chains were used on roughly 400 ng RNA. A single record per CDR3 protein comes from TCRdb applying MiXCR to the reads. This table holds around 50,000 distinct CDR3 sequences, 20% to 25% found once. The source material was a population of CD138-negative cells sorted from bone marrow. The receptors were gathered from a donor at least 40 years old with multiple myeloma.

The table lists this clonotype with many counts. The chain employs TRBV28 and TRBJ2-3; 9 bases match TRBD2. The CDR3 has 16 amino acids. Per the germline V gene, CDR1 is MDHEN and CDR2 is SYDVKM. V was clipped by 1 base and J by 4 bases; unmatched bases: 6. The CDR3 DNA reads TGTGCCAGCAGTTTATCCGTAGCGGGAGAGGCAGATACGCAGTATTTT. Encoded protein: CASSLSVAGEADTQYF.

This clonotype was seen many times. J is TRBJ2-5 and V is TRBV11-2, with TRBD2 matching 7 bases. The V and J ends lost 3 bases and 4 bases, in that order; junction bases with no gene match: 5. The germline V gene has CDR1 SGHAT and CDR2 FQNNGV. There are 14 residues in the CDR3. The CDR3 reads CASSFGIAGETQYF. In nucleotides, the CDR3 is TGTGCCAGCAGCTTTGGGATAGCGGGAGAGACCCAGTACTTC.

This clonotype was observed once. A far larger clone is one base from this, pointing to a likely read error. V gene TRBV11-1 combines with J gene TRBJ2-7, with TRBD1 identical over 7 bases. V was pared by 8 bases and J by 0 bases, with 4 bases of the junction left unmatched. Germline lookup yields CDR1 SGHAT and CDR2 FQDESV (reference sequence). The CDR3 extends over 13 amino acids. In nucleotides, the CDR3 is TGTGCCAGCCAACAGGGGAACTCCTACGAGCAGTACTTC. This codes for CASQQGNSYEQYF.

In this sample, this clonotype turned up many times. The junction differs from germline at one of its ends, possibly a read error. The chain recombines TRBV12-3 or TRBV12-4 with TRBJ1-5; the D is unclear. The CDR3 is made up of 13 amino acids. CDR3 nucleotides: TGTGCCAGCAGCTTAGGGCCCCGGGAGCCCCAGCATTTT. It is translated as CASSLGPREPQHF.

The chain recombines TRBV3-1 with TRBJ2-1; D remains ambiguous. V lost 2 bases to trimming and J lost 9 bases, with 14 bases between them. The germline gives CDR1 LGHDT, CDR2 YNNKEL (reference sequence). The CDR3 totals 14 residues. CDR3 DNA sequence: TGTGCCAGCAGCCAAAGGTACGGGTCACCTGAGCAGTTCTTC. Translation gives CASSQRYGSPEQFF.

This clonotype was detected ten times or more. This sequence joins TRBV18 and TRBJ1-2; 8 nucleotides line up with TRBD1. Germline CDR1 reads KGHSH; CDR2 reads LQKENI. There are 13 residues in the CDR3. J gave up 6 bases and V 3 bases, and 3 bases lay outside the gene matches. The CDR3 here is CASSPGQVDGYTF. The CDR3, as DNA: TGTGCCAGCTCACCGGGACAGGTTGATGGCTACACCTTC. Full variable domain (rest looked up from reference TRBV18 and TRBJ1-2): NAGVMQNPRHLVRRRGQEARLRCSPMKGHSHVYWYRQLPEEGLKFMVYLQKENIIDESGMPKERFSAEFPKEGPSILRIQQVVRGDSAAYFCASSPGQVDGYTFGSGTRLTVV.

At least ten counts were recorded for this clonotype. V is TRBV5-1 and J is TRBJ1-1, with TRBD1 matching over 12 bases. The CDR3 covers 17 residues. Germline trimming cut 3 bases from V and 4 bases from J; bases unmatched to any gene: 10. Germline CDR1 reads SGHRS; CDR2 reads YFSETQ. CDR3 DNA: TGCGCCAGCAGCTCTCCGGGACAGGGGGCGTTGAGCACTGAAGCTTTCTTT. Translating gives CASSSPGQGALSTEAFF.

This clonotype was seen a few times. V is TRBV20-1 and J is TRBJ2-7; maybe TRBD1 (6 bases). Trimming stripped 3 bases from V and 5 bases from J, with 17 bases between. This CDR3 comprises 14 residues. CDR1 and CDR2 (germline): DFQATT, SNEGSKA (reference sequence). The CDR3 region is CSASTGAGAHEQYF. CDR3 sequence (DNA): TGCAGTGCTAGTACCGGGGCAGGGGCGCACGAGCAGTACTTC.

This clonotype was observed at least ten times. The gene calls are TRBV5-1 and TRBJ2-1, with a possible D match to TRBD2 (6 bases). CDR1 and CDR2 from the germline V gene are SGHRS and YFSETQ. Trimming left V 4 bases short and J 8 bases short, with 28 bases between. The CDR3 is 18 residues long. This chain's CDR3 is CASSGGFGSARLSDEQFF. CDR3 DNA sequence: TGCGCCAGCAGCGGGGGGTTCGGGAGCGCCAGGTTAAGCGATGAGCAGTTCTTC.

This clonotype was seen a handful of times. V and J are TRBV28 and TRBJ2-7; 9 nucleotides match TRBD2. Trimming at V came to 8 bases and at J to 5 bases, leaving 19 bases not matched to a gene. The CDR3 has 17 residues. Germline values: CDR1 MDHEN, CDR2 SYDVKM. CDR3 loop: CASYDGGGRAAFHEQYF. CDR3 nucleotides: TGTGCCAGCTACGACGGCGGCGGGAGGGCCGCGTTCCACGAGCAGTACTTC.

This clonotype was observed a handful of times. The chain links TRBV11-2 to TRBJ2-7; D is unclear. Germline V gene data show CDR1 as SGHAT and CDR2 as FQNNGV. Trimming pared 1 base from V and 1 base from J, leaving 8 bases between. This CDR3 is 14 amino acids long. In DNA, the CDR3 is TGTGCCAGCAGCTTAGTTTCACATTCCTACGAGCAGTACTTC. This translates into CASSLVSHSYEQYF.

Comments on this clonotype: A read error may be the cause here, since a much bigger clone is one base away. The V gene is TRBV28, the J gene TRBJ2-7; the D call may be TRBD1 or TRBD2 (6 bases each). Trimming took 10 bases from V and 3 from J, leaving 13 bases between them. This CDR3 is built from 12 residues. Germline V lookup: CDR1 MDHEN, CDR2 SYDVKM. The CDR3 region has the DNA TGTGCCATCACCGGAGGGGGCTACGAGCAGTACTTC. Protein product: CAITGGGYEQYF.

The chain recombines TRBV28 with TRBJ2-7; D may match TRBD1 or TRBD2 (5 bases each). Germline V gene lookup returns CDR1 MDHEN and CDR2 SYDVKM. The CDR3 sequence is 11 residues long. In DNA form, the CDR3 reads TGTGTCAGTAGCCGTGGGACCTGGCAGTACTTC. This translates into CVSSRGTWQYF.

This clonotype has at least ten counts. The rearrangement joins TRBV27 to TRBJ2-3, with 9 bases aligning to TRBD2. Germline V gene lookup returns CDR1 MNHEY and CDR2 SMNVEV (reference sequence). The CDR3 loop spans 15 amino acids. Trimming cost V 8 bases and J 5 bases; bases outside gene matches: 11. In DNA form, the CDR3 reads TGTGCCAGCCTTCGAGGCGGGAGGGCCGGAGATACGCAGTATTTT. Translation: CASLRGGRAGDTQYF.

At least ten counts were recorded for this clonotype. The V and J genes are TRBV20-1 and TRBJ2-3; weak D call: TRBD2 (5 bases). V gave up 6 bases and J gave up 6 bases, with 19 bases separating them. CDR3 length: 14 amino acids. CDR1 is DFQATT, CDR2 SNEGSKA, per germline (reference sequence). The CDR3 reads CSARTQRAGDTQYF. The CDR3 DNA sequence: TGCAGTGCCCGGACCCAGAGGGCAGGCGATACGCAGTATTTT.

The CDR3 DNA is TGTGCCAGCAGCCTACCGGGAGGCTCTGAAGCTTTCTTT. Amino acid sequence: CASSLPGGSEAFF. The chain couples TRBV7-9 to TRBJ1-1; D is unclear. Germline V gene lookup returns CDR1 SEHNR and CDR2 FQNEAQ (reference sequence). The CDR3 contains 13 residues. V was clipped by 5 bases and J by 6 bases, with 13 bases between them.

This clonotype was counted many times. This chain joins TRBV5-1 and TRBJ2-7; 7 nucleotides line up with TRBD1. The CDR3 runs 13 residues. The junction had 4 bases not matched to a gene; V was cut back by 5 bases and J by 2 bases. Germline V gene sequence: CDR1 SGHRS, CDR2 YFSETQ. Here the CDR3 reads CASSGTVTYEQYF. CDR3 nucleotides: TGCGCCAGCAGTGGGACAGTCACCTACGAGCAGTACTTC.

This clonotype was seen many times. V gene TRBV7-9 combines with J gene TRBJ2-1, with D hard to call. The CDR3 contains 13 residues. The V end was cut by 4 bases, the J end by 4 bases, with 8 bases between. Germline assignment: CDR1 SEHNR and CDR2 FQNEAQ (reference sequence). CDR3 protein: CASSSGSYNEQFF. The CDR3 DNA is TGTGCCAGCAGCTCTGGGTCTTACAATGAGCAGTTCTTC.

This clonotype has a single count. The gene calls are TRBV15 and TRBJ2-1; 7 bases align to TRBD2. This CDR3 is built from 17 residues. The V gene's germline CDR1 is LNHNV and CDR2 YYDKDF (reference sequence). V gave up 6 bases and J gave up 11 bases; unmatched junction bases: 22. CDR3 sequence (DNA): TGTGCCACCAGGGCCGGGACTATCGGGGCGGACGGGGGTAAGCAGTTCTTC. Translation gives CATRAGTIGADGGKQFF.

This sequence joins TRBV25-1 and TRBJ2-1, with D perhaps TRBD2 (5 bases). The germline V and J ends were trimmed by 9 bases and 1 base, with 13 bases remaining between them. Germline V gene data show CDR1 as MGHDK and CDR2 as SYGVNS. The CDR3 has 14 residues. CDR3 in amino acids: CASLSPGSYNEQFF. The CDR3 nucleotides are TGTGCCAGTTTATCCCCGGGATCCTACAATGAGCAGTTCTTC.

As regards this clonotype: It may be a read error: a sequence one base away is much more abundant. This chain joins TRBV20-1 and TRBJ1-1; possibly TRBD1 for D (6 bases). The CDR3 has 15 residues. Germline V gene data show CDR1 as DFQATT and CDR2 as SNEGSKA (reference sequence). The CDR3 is CRARGNTGRETEAFF. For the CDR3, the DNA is TGCAGAGCTAGAGGGAATACAGGGCGAGAAACTGAAGCTTTCTTT.

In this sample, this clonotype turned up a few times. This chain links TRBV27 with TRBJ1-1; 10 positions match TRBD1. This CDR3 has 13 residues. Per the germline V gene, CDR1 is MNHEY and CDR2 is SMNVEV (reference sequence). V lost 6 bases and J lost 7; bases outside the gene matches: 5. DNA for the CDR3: TGTGCCAGCAGCCCCGGGACAGGGGTTGAAGCTTTCTTT. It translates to CASSPGTGVEAFF.

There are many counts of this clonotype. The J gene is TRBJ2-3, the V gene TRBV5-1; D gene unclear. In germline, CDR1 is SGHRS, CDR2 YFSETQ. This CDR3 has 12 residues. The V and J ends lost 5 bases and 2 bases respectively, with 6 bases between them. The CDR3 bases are TGCGCCAGCAGAACTAACACAGATACGCAGTATTTT. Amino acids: CASRTNTDTQYF.

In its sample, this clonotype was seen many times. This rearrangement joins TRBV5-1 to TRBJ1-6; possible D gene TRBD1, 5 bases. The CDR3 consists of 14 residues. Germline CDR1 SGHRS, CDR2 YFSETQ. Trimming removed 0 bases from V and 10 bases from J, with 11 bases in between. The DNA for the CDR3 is TGCGCCAGCAGCTTGGGGGACGGCAGGTCACCCCTCCACTTT. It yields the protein CASSLGDGRSPLHF.

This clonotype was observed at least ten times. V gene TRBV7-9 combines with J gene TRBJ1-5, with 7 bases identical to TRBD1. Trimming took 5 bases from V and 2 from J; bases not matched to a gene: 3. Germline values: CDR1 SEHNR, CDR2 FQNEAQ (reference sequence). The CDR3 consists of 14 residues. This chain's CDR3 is CASSLGQGNQPQHF. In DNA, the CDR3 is TGTGCCAGCAGCCTCGGACAGGGCAATCAGCCCCAGCATTTT.

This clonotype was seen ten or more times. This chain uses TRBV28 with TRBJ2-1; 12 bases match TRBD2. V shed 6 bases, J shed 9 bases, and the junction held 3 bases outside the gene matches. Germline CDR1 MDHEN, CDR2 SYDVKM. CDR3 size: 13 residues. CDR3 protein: CASRLAGGGEQFF. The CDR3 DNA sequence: TGTGCCAGCAGGCTAGCGGGAGGGGGTGAGCAGTTCTTC.

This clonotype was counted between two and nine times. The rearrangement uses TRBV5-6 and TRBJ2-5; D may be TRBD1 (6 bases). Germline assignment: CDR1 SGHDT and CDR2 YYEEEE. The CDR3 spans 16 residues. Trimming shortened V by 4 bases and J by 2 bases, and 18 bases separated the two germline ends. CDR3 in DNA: TGTGCCAGCAGCCATAAACAGGGAATGTGGCAAGAGACCCAGTACTTC. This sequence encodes CASSHKQGMWQETQYF.

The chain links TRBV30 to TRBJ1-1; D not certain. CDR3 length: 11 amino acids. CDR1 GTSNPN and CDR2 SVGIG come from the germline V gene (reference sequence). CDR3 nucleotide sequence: TGTCCCTCCAGACGTAACACTGAAGCTTTCTTT. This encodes CPSRRNTEAFF.